This T cell receptor beta chain was documented in a study of cytomegalovirus exposure and HLA in healthy donors. Broader study findings: Among TCR beta chains, those listed as cytomegalovirus-associated numbered about 150. High sensitivity and specificity were reportedly achieved when the classifier diagnosed cytomegalovirus status.

The study ran its PCR with 60 Vbeta and 13 Jbeta primers. Profiled with immunoSEQ multiplex PCR; TCRdb holds only in-frame clones, not every one. There are 100,000 or so clones in the sample; roughly 79% occur only once, and about 5.3% lies in the top ten. Germline V CDR1 and CDR2: SNHLY, FYNNEI. The CDR3 spans 14 residues. The V end lost 4 bases, the J end lost 1 base, and 10 bases lay between the germline ends. Concerning this clone itself: The antigen is undetermined.

V and J are TRBV2 and TRBJ1-1, with unresolved D. The material sequenced was PBMCs. The TCR originated in a male donor in good health and CMV-seronegative. CDR3 coding DNA: TGTGCCAGCAGTGCGGAGAGAACGAACACTGAAGCTTTCTTT. It encodes CASSAERTNTEAFF.